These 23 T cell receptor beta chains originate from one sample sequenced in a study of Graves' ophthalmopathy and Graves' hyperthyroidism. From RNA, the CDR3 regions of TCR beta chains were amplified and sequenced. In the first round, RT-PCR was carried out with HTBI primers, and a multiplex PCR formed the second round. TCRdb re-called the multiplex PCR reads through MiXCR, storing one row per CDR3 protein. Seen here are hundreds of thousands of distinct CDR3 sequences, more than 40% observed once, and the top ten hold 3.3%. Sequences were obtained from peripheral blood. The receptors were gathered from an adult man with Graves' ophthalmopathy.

In DNA form, the CDR3 reads TGCAGCGTTGAGACAGGCTCTGGAAACACCTTC. Protein sequence: CSVETGSGNTF. J is TRBJ1-2 and V is TRBV29-1; D perhaps matches TRBD1 (6 bases). This CDR3 contains 11 residues. V gave up 3 bases and J gave up 12 bases, with 14 bases separating them. Germline CDR1 SQVTM, CDR2 ANQGSEA.

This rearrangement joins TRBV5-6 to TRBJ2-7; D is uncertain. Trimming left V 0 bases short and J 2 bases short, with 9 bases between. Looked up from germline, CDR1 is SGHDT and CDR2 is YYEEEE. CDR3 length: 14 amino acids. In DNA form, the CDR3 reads TGTGCCAGCAGCTTGGCCAGTGAGACCTACGAGCAGTACTTC. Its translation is CASSLASETYEQYF.

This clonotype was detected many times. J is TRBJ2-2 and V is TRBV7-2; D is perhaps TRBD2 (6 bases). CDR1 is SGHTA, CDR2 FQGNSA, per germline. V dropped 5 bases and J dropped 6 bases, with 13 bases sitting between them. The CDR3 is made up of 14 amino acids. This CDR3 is CASSPRDWPGELFF. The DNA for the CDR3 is TGTGCCAGCAGCCCTCGGGACTGGCCCGGGGAGCTGTTTTTT.

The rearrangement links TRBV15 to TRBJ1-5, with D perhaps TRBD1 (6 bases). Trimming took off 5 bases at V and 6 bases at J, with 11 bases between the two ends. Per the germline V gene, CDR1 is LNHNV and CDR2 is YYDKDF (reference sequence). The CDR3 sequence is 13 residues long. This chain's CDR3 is CATSPGAIQPQHF. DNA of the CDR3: TGTGCCACCAGCCCAGGGGCAATTCAGCCCCAGCATTTT.

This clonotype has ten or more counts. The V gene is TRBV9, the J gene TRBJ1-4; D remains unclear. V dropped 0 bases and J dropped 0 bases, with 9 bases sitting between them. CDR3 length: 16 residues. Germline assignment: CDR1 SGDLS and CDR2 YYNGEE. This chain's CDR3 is CASSVGNLATNEKLFF. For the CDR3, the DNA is TGTGCCAGCAGCGTAGGGAATCTTGCAACTAATGAAAAACTGTTTTTT.

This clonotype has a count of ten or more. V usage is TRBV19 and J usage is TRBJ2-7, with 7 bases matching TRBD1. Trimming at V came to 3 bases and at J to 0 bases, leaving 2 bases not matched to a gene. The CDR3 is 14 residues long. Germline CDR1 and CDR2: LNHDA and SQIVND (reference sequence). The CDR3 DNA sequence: TGTGCCAGTAGTATGGGGACAGACTCCTACGAGCAGTACTTC. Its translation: CASSMGTDSYEQYF.

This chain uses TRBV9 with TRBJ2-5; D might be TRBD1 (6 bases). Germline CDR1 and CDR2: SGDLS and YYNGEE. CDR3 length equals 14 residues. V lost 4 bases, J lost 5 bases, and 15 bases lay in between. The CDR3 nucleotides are TGTGCCAGCAGCAGGCCCCGACAGGACGAGACCCAGTACTTC. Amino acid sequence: CASSRPRQDETQYF.

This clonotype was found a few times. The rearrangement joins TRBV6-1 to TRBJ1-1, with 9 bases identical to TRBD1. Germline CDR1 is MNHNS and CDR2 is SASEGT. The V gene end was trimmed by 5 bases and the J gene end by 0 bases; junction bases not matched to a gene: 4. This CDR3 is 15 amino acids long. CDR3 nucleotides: TGTGCCAGCAGTCGGACAGGGGTTATGAACACTGAAGCTTTCTTT. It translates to CASSRTGVMNTEAFF.

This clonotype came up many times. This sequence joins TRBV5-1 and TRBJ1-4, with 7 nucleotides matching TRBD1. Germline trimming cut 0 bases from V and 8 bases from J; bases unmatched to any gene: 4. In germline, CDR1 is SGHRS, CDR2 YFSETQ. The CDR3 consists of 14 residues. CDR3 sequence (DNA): TGCGCCAGCAGCTTGGAAGGCAGGGGGGAAAAACTGTTTTTT. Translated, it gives CASSLEGRGEKLFF.

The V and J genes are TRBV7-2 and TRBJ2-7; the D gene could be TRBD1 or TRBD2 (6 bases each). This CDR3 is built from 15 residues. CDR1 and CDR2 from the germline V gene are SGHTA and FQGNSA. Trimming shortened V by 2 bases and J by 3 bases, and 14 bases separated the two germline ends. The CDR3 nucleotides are TGTGCCAGCAGCTTAAAGGGGGGCCATAACTACGAGCAGTACTTC. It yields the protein CASSLKGGHNYEQYF. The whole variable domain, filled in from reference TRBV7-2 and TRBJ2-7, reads GAGVSQSPSNKVTEKGKDVELRCDPISGHTALYWYRQSLGQGLEFLIYFQGNSAPDKSGLPSDRFSAERTGGSVSTLTIQRTQQEDSAVYLCASSLKGGHNYEQYFGPGTRLTVT.

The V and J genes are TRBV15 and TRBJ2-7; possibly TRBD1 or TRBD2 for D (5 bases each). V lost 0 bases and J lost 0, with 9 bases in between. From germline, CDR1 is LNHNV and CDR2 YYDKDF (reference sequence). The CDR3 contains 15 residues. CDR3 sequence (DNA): TGTGCCACCAGCAGAGATTGGGGACGCTCCTACGAGCAGTACTTC. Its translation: CATSRDWGRSYEQYF.

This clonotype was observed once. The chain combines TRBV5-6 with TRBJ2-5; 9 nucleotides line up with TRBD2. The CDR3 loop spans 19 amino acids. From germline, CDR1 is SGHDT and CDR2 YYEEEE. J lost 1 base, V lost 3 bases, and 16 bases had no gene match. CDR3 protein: CASSSVVERGAPPQETQYF. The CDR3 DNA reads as TGTGCCAGCAGCTCCGTAGTGGAGCGGGGGGCTCCTCCCCAAGAGACCCAGTACTTC.

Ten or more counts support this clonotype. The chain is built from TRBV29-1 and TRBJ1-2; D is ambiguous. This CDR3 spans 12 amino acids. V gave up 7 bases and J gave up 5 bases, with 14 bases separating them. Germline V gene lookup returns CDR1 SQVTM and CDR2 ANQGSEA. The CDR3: CSAWTGGYGYTF. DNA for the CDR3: TGCAGCGCGTGGACGGGCGGGTATGGCTACACCTTC.

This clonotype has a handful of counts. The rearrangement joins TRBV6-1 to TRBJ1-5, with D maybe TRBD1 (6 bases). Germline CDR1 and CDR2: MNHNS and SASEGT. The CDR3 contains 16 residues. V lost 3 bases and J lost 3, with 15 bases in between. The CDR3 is CASSEMGQGHNQPQHF. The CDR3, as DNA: TGTGCCAGCAGTGAGATGGGGCAGGGGCACAATCAGCCCCAGCATTTT.

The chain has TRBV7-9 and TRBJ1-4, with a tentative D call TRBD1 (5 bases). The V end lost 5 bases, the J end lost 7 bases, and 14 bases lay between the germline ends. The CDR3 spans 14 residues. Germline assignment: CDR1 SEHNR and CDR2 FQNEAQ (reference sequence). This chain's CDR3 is CASSLGQRGEKLFF. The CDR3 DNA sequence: TGTGCCAGCAGCCTCGGCCAAAGGGGTGAAAAACTGTTTTTT.

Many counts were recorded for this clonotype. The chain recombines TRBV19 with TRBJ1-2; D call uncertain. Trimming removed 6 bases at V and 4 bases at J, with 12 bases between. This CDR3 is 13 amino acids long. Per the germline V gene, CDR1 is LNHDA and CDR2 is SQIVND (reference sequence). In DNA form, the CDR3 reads TGTGCCAGTAGCATTGGACGGATCTATGGCTACACCTTC. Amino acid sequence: CASSIGRIYGYTF.

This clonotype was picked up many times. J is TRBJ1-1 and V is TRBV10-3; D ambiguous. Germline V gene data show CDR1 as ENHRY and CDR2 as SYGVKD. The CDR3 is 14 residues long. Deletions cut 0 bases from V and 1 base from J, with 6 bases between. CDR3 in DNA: TGTGCCATCAGTGAGTCGGAAGGGAACACTGAAGCTTTCTTT. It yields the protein CAISESEGNTEAFF.

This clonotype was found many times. The CDR3 here is CASSRREAGANVLTF. The CDR3 DNA reads as TGCGCCAGCAGCCGACGGGAGGCTGGGGCCAACGTCCTGACTTTC. The chain combines TRBV4-3 with TRBJ2-6; 7 nucleotides match TRBD2. V lost 4 bases to trimming and J lost 2 bases; unmatched junction nucleotides: 2. The CDR3 contains 15 residues. Germline V gives CDR1 LGHNA, CDR2 YSLEER.

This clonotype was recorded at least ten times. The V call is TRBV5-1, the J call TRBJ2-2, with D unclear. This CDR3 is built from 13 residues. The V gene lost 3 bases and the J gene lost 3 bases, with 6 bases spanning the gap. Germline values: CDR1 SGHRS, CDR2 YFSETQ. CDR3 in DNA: TGCGCCAGCAGCTCGGCTTACACCGGGGAGCTGTTTTTT. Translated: CASSSAYTGELFF.

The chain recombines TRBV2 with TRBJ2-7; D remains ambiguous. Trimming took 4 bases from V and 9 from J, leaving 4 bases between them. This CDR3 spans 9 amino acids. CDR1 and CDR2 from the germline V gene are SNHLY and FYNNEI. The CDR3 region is CASSVGQYF. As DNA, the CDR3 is TGTGCCAGCAGTGTCGGGCAGTACTTC.

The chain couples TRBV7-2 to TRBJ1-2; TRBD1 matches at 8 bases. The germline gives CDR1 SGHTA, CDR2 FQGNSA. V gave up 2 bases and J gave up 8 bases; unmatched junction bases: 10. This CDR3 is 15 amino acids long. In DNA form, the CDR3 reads TGTGCCAGCAGCTTAATCACAACAGGGGGTGACGGCTACACCTTC. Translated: CASSLITTGGDGYTF.

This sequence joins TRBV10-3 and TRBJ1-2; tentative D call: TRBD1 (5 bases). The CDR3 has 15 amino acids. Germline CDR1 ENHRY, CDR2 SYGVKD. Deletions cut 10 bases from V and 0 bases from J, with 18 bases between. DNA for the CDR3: TGTGCCAGCAGGGCCGGCGTAAGTGCTAACTATGGCTACACCTTC. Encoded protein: CASRAGVSANYGYTF.

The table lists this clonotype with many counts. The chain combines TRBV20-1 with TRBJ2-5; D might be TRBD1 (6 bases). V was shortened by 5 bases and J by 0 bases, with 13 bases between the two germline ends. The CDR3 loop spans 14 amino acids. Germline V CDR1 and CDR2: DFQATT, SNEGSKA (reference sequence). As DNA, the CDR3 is TGCAGTGCTTACCCCCAGGGGTACCAAGAGACCCAGTACTTC. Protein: CSAYPQGYQETQYF.